The 5 T cell receptor beta chains below all came from one sample that was sequenced in a study of blood T cell repertoires in COVID-19. Sequencing was performed with immunoSEQ multiplex PCR; in TCRdb, only in-frame clones are kept and a portion is missing. This sample has some 42,000 clones, with about 85% found just once. Specimen: peripheral blood. Receptors were obtained from a woman in her sixties or seventies in a cohort sampled during active COVID-19.

The chain joins TRBV7-9 to TRBJ2-6; D call uncertain. CDR1 SEHNR and CDR2 FQNEAQ come from the germline V gene (reference sequence). V was clipped by 5 bases and J by 0 bases, with 5 bases between them. This CDR3 has 14 residues. The CDR3 DNA reads TGTGCCAGCAGCCCATTCTCTGGGGCCAACGTCCTGACTTTC. Protein: CASSPFSGANVLTF.

The chain uses TRBV7-9 and TRBJ1-4; D perhaps matches TRBD1 (6 bases). The V gene's germline CDR1 is SEHNR and CDR2 FQNEAQ (reference sequence). The CDR3 has 12 amino acids. The germline V and J ends were trimmed by 11 bases and 6 bases, with 13 bases remaining between them. The CDR3 reads CAARGLDEKLFF. The CDR3 nucleotides are TGTGCCGCCAGGGGTTTGGATGAAAAACTGTTTTTT.

The J gene is TRBJ2-1, the V gene TRBV5-1, with 10 nucleotides matching TRBD1. V shed 2 bases and J 4 bases; nucleotides not matched to a gene: 9. The CDR3 spans 17 residues. Germline V gives CDR1 SGHRS, CDR2 YFSETQ. The CDR3 DNA reads TGCGCCAGCAGCTTAACAACCGGGACAGGGGTGTACAATGAGCAGTTCTTC. Its protein is CASSLTTGTGVYNEQFF.

The chain links TRBV18 to TRBJ2-2, with no clear D. Germline-derived CDR1 and CDR2 are KGHSH and LQKENI. V shed 3 bases and J shed 6 bases, with 11 bases lying between them. The CDR3 length is 14 residues. CDR3 residues: CASSPQNEAGELFF. CDR3 DNA: TGTGCCAGCTCACCGCAGAATGAGGCCGGGGAGCTGTTTTTT.

The chain employs TRBV10-3 and TRBJ2-1; D is unclear. Germline V gives CDR1 ENHRY, CDR2 SYGVKD. The length of the CDR3 is 13 residues. Trimming stripped 4 bases from V and 8 bases from J, with 12 bases between. DNA of the CDR3: TGTGCCATCAGTGTGGGTAGCCGGCATGAGCAGTTCTTC. Its translation is CAISVGSRHEQFF.